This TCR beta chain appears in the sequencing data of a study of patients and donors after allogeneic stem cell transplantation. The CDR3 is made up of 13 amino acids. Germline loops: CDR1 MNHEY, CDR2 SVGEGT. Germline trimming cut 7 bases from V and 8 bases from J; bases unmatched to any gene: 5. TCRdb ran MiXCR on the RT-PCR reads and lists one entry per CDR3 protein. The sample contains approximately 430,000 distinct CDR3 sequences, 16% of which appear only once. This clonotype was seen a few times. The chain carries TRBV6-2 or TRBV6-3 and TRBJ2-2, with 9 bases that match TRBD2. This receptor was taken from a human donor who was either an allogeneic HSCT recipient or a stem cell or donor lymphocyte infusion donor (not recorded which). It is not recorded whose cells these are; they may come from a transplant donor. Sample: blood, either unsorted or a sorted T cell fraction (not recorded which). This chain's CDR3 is CASTRLAAGELFF. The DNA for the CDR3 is TGTGCCAGCACCAGACTAGCGGCGGGGGAGCTGTTTTTT.